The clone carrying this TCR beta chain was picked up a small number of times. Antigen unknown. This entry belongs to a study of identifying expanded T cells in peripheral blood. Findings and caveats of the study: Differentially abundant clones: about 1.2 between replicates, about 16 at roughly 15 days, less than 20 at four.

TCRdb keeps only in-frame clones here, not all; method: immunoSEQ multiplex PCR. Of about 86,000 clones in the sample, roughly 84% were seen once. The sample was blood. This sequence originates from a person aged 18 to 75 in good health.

Here the CDR3 reads CASSSFGSEKQYF. CDR3 coding DNA: TGTGCCAGCAGCTCGTTCGGTTCGGAGAAGCAGTACTTC. The chain joins TRBV7-6 to TRBJ2-7; the D is unclear. CDR3 length equals 13 residues. The V and J ends lost 4 bases and 8 bases respectively, with 15 bases between them. In germline, CDR1 is SGHVS, CDR2 FNYEAQ.